The entry below gives a single T cell receptor (beta chain) sequence along with its context. There are 14 residues in the CDR3. Germline V gene lookup returns CDR1 SSHAT and CDR2 FNYEAQ (reference sequence). V was shortened by 2 bases and J by 9 bases, with 14 bases between the two germline ends. The source of the sample is a study of T cell responses to AZD1222 COVID-19 vaccine. For the study at large: Analysis merged second doses at about 4 or about 12 weeks.

Produced via immunoSEQ multiplex PCR; TCRdb's table is partial and in-frame only. Altogether 150,000 to 200,000 clones are present, 85% to 95% being singletons, with the ten largest covering 3% to 5%. Sequenced material: peripheral blood, taken on day 0 of AZD1222 vaccination. V is TRBV7-7 and J is TRBJ2-1; D tentatively reads TRBD1 or TRBD2 (6 bases each). The TCR sequence derives from an adult in good health. The CDR3 protein is CASSLTGAQSEQFF. In DNA form, the CDR3 reads TGTGCCAGCAGCTTAACGGGGGCGCAGAGTGAGCAGTTCTTC.